Listed below are T cell receptor beta chains from one sample, sequenced in a study of blood T cells in healthy people across ages. TCRdb re-derived calls from the 5' RACE reads in MiXCR, one entry per CDR3 protein. This table holds around 500,000 distinct CDR3 sequences, roughly 48% found once. What was sequenced was blood. The receptor source for this set is a man at least 80 years old in good health. Each CDR3 is given with its conserved first and last residue. The D gene is left open where the match is weak.

D: TRBD1; J: TRBJ1-2; V: TRBV28; CDR3: CASSSPGGIGNGYTF; DNA: TGTGCCAGCAGTTCCCCAGGGGGCATTGGGAATGGCTACACCTTC
D: NA; J: TRBJ1-2; V: TRBV5-1; CDR3: CASRTSGLDGYTF; DNA: TGCGCCAGCAGAACTTCTGGTTTGGATGGCTACACCTTC
D: NA; J: TRBJ2-3; V: TRBV7-2; CDR3: CASSLSGGQTDTQYF; DNA: TGTGCCAGCAGCTTATCTGGGGGCCAAACAGATACGCAGTATTTT
D: NA; J: TRBJ2-7; V: TRBV6-2/TRBV6-3; CDR3: CASGETYEQYF; DNA: TGTGCCAGCGGCGAAACCTACGAGCAGTACTTC
D: NA; J: TRBJ1-2; V: TRBV4-2; CDR3: CASSQNTGVGNYGYTF; DNA: TGTGCCAGCAGCCAGAATACAGGCGTGGGGAACTATGGCTACACCTTC
D: NA; J: TRBJ2-5; V: TRBV11-2; CDR3: CASSREGWETQYF; DNA: TGTGCCAGCAGCCGCGAGGGTTGGGAGACCCAGTACTTC
D: NA; J: TRBJ1-5; V: TRBV30; CDR3: CAWTRGGNQPQHF; DNA: TGTGCCTGGACGCGGGGGGGCAATCAGCCCCAGCATTTT
D: TRBD2; J: TRBJ2-7; V: TRBV6-2/TRBV6-3; CDR3: CASSRLLLLAAVYEQYF; DNA: TGTGCCAGCAGTCGCCTACTCCTACTAGCGGCTGTCTACGAGCAGTACTTC
D: NA; J: TRBJ1-2; V: TRBV28; CDR3: CASTMGGDRYGYTF; DNA: TGTGCCAGTACAATGGGGGGGGATCGCTATGGCTACACCTTC
D: TRBD1; J: TRBJ2-1; V: TRBV9; CDR3: CASSISPTGGDEQFF; DNA: TGTGCCAGCAGCATTAGCCCTACAGGGGGCGATGAGCAGTTCTTC
D: NA; J: TRBJ2-5; V: TRBV20-1; CDR3: CSARRRMTIAQETQYF; DNA: TGCAGTGCTAGACGGAGAATGACCATCGCCCAAGAGACCCAGTACTTC
D: TRBD2; J: TRBJ2-1; V: TRBV12-3/TRBV12-4; CDR3: CAGSLRPAGMGNEQFF; DNA: TGTGCCGGCAGTTTGCGGCCAGCGGGGATGGGGAATGAGCAGTTCTTC
D: NA; J: TRBJ2-1; V: TRBV7-2; CDR3: CASSLGRTQHEQFF; DNA: TGTGCCAGCAGCTTAGGGAGGACCCAGCATGAGCAGTTCTTC
D: NA; J: TRBJ1-4; V: TRBV20-1; CDR3: CSARDQQTNEKLFF; DNA: TGCAGTGCTAGAGATCAACAGACTAATGAAAAACTGTTTTTT
D: NA; J: TRBJ2-2; V: TRBV20-1; CDR3: CSAREPRSPTGELFF; DNA: TGCAGTGCTAGAGAGCCCAGAAGTCCCACCGGGGAGCTGTTTTTT